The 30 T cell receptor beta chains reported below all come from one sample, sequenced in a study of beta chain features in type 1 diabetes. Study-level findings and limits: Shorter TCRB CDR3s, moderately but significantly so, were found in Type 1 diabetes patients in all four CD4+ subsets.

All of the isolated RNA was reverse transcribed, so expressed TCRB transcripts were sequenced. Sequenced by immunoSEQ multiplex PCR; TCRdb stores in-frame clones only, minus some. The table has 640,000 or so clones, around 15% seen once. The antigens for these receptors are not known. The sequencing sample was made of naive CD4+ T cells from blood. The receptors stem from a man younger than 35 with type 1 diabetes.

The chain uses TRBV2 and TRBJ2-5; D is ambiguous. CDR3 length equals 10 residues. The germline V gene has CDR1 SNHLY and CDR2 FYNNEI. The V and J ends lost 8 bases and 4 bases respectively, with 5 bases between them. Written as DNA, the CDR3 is TGTGCCAGCTGGCGAGAGACCCAGTACTTC. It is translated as CASWRETQYF.

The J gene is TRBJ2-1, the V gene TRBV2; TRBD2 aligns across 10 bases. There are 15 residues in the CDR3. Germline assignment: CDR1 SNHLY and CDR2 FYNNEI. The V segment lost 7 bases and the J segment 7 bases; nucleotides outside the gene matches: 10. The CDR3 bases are TGTGCCAGCAAACTAGCGGGGACGGGGTATAATGAGCAGTTCTTC. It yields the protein CASKLAGTGYNEQFF.

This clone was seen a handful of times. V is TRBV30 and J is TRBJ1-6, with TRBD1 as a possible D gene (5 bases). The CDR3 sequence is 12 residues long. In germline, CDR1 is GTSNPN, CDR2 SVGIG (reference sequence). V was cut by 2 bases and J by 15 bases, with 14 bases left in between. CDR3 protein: CAWSPGLEDLHF. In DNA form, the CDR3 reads TGTGCCTGGAGTCCGGGACTTGAGGACCTCCACTTT.

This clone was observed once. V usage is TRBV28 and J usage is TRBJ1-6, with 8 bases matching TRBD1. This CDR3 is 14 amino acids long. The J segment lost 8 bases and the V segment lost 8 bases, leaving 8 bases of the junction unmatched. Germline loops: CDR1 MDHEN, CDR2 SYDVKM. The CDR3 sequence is CASVTGDGYSPLHF. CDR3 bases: TGTGCCAGCGTGACAGGGGATGGGTATTCACCCCTCCACTTT.

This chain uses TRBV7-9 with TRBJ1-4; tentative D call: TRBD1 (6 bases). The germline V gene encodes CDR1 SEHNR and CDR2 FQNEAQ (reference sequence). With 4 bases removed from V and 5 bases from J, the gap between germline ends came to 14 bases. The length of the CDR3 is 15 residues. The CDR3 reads CASSSPDRANEKLFF. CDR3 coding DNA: TGTGCCAGCAGCTCGCCGGACAGAGCAAATGAAAAACTGTTTTTT.

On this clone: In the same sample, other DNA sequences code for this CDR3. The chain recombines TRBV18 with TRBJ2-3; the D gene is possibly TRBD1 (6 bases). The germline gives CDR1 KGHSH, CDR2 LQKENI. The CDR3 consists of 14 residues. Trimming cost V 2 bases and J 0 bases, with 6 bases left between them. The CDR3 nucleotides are TGTGCCAGCTCACCAGGACAGAGCACAGATACGCAGTATTTT. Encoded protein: CASSPGQSTDTQYF.

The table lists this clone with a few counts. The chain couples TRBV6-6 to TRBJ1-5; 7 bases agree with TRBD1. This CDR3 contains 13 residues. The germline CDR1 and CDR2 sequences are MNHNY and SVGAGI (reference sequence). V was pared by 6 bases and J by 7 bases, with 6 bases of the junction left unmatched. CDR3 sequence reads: CASSPQQGQPQHF. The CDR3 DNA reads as TGTGCCAGCAGCCCCCAACAGGGGCAGCCCCAGCATTTT.

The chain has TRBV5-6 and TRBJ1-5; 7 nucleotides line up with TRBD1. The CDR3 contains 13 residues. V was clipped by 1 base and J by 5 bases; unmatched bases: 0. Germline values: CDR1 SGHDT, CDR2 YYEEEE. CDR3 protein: CASSLTGDQPQHF. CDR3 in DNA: TGTGCCAGCAGCTTGACAGGGGATCAGCCCCAGCATTTT.

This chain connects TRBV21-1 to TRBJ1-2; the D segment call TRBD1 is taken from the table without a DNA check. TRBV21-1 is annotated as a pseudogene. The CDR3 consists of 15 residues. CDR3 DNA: TGTGCCAGCAGCAAAGTGAACAGGGTGAACTATGGCTACACCTTC. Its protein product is CASSKVNRVNYGYTF.

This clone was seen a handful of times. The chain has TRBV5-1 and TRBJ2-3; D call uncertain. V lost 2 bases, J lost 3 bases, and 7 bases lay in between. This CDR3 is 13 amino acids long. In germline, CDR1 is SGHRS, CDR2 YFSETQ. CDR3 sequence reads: CASSFSRTDTQYF. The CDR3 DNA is TGCGCCAGCAGCTTCTCCAGGACAGATACGCAGTATTTT.

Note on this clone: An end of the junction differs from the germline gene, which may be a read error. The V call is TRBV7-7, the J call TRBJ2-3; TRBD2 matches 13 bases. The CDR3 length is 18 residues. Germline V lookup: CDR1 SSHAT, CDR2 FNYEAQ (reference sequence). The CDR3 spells CASSLLAGGQGSTDTQYF. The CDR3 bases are TGTGCTAGCAGCTTACTAGCGGGAGGGCAAGGGTCCACAGATACGCAGTATTTT. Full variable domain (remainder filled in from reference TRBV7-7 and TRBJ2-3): GAGVSQSPRYKVTKRGQDVTLRCDPISSHATLYWYQQALGQGPEFLTYFNYEAQPDKSGLPSDRFSAERPEGSISTLTIQRTEQRDSAMYRCASSLLAGGQGSTDTQYFGPGTRLTVL.

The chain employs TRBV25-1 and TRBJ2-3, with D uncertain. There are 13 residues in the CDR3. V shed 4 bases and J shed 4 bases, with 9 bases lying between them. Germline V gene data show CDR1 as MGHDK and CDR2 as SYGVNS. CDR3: CASSGGLPDTQYF. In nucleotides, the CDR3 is TGTGCCAGCAGTGGTGGGCTGCCAGATACGCAGTATTTT.

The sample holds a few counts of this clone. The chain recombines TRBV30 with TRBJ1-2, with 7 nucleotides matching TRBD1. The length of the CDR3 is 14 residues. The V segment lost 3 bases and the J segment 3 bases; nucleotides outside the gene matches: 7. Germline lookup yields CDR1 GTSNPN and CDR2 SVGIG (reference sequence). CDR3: CAWSVLTGDYGYTF. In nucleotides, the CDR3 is TGTGCCTGGAGCGTACTTACAGGGGACTATGGCTACACCTTC.

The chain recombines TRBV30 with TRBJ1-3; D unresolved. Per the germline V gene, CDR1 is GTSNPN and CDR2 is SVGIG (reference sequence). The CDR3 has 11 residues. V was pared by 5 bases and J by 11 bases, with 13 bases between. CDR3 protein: CAWQVRDAIYF. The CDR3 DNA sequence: TGTGCCTGGCAGGTCCGGGATGCCATATATTTT.

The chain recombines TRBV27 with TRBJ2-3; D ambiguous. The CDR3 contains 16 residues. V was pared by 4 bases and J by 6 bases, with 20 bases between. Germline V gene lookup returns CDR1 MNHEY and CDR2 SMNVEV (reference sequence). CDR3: CASSSLPNFSPDTQYF. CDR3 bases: TGTGCCAGCAGTTCCCTTCCCAATTTTTCTCCGGATACGCAGTATTTT.

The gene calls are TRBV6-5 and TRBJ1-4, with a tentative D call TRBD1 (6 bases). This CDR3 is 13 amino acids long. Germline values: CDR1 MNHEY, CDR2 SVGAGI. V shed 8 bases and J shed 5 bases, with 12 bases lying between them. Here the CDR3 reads CASGDKPNEKLFF. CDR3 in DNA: TGTGCCAGCGGGGACAAGCCAAATGAAAAACTGTTTTTT.

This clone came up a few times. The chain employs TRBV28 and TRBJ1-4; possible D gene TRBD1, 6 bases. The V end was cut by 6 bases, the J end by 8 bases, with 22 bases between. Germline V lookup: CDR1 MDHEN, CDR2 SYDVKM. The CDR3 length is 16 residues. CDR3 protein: CASRPGQGRPREKLFF. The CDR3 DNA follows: TGTGCCAGCAGGCCCGGCCAGGGGCGGCCACGGGAAAAACTGTTTTTT.

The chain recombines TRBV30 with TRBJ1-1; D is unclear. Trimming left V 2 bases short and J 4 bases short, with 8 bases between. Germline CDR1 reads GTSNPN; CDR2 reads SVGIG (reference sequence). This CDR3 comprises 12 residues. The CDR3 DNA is TGTGCCTGGAGTCGGCAGGCCACTGAAGCTTTCTTT. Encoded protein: CAWSRQATEAFF.

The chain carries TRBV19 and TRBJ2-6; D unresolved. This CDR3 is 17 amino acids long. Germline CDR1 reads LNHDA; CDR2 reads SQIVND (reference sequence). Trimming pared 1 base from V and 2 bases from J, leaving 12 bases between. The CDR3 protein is CASSIGSFKPGANVLTF. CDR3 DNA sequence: TGTGCCAGTAGTATAGGGTCTTTTAAACCTGGGGCCAACGTCCTGACTTTC. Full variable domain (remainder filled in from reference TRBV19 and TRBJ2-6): DGGITQSPKYLFRKEGQNVTLSCEQNLNHDAMYWYRQDPGQGLRLIYYSQIVNDFQKGDIAEGYSVSREKKESFPLTVTSAQKNPTAFYLCASSIGSFKPGANVLTFGAGSRLTVL.

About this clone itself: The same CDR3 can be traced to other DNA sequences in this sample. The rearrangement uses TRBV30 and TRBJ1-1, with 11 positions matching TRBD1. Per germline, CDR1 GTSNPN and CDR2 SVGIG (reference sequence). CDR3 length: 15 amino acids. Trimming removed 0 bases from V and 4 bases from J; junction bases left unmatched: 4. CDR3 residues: CAWSVLGTGGTEAFF. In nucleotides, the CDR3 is TGTGCCTGGAGTGTACTAGGGACAGGGGGCACTGAAGCTTTCTTT.

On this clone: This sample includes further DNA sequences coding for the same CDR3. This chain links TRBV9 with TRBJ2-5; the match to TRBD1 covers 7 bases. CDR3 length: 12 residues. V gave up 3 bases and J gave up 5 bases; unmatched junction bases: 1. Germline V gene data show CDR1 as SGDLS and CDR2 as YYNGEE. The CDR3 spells CASSARGETQYF. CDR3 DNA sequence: TGTGCCAGCAGCGCCAGGGGGGAGACCCAGTACTTC. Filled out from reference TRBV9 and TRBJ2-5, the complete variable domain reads DSGVTQTPKHLITATGQRVTLRCSPRSGDLSVYWYQQSLDQGLQFLIQYYNGEERAKGNILERFSAQQFPDLHSELNLSSLELGDSALYFCASSARGETQYFGPGTRLLVL.

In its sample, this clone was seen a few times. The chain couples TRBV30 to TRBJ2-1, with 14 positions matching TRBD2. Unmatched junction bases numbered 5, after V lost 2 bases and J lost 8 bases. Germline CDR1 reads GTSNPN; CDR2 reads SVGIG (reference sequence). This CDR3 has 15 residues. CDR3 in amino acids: CAWSPGLAGADEQFF. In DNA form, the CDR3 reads TGTGCCTGGAGTCCGGGACTAGCGGGAGCCGATGAGCAGTTCTTC.

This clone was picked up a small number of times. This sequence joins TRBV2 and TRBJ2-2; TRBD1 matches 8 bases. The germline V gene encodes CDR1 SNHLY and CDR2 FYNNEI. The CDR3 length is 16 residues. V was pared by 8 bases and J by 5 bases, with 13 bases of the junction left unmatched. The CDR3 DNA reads TGTGCCAGCGGCCCGGGGCAGGGGGCACGGACCGGGGAGCTGTTTTTT. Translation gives CASGPGQGARTGELFF.

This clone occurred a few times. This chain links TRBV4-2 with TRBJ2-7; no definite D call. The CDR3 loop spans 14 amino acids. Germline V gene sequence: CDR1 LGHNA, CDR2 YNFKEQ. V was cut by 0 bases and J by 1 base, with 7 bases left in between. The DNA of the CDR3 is TGTGCCAGCAGCCAAGATCAGATATCCTACGAGCAGTACTTC. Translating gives CASSQDQISYEQYF.

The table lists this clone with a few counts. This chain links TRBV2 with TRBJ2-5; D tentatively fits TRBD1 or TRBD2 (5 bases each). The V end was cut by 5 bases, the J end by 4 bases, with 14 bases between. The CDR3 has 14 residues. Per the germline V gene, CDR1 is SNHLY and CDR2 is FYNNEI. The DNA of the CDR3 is TGTGCCAGCAGTTCGAGGGGTGAAGGAGAGACCCAGTACTTC. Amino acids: CASSSRGEGETQYF. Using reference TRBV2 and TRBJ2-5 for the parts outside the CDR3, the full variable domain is EPEVTQTPSHQVTQMGQEVILRCVPISNHLYFYWYRQILGQKVEFLVSFYNNEISEKSEIFDDQFSVERPDGSNFTLKIRSTKLEDSAMYFCASSSRGEGETQYFGPGTRLLVL.

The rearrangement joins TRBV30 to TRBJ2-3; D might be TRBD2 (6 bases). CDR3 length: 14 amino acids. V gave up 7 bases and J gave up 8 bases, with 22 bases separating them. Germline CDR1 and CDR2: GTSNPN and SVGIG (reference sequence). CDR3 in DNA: TGTGCCTTGGACTGGGAGGACAATTGGGGTACGCAGTATTTT. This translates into CALDWEDNWGTQYF.

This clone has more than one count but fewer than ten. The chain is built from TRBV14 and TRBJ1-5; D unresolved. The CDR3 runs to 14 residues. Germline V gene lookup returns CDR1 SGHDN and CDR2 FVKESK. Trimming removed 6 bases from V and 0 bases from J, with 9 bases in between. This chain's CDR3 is CASSPSYSNQPQHF. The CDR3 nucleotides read TGTGCCAGCAGTCCCTCTTATAGCAATCAGCCCCAGCATTTT.

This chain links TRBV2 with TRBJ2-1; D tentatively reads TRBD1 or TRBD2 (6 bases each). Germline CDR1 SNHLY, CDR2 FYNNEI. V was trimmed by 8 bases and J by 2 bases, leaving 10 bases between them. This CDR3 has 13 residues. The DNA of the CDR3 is TGTGCCAGCGGAGGGGGGCCCTACAATGAGCAGTTCTTC. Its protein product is CASGGGPYNEQFF.

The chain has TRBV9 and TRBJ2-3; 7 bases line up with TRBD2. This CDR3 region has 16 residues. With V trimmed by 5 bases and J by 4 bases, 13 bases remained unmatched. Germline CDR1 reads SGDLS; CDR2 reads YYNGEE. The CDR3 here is CASSPWGGRGADTQYF. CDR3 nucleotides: TGTGCCAGCAGTCCATGGGGCGGGAGAGGGGCAGATACGCAGTATTTT.

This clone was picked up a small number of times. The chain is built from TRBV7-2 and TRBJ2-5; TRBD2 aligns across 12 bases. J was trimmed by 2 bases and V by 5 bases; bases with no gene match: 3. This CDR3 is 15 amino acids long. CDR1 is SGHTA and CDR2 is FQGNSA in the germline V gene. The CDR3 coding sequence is TGTGCCAGCAGCCGACTAGCGGGGGAGCAAGAGACCCAGTACTTC. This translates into CASSRLAGEQETQYF.